This T cell receptor (beta chain) was obtained from a study of blood T cell repertoires in COVID-19. Study details: Material from acute and convalescent COVID-19 was sourced from the United States, Italy and Spain. Sources were T cells, B-cell-depleted T cells, or PBMCs; the material itself was cDNA or gDNA.

Seattle enrolled patients during active infection and tracked them longitudinally. Germline V gives CDR1 SGHDT, CDR2 YYEEEE. This CDR3 contains 14 residues. The V end was cut by 6 bases, the J end by 8 bases, with 17 bases between. Authors' data handling: Nucleated cell number was recorded as an estimate derived from reference gene primer amplification. Here immunoSEQ multiplex PCR was the method, and the copy in TCRdb shows in-frame clones only, minus some. Clone size and the V and J calls come from that table; the DNA yielded D and trimming. The table shows about 370,000 clones, with around 87% occurring only once.

This clonotype was sampled from a young woman with COVID-19, enrolled during active disease. The chain links TRBV5-6 to TRBJ1-4, with D possibly TRBD1 on 6 matching bases. Input material: peripheral blood. DNA for the CDR3: TGTGCCAGCAACCACAGGGCCTCTTACGAAAAACTGTTTTTT. Residues: CASNHRASYEKLFF.